These 24 T cell receptor beta chains share one sample of origin, sequenced in a study of Tregs in tolerant kidney transplant recipients. The data were produced by immunoSEQ multiplex PCR, yet TCRdb's version contains in-frame clones alone and is incomplete. The data contain around 120,000 clones, about 90% of them seen just once; the ten biggest clones take up roughly 0.61%. Sequenced input: CD4+ T cells from blood. These receptors all come from a human donor in good health.

V and J are TRBV5-1 and TRBJ2-1; maybe TRBD2 (5 bases). Germline CDR1 SGHRS, CDR2 YFSETQ. V shed 0 bases and J shed 3 bases, with 10 bases lying between them. The CDR3 extends over 15 amino acids. The CDR3 DNA sequence: TGCGCCAGCAGCTTGGATGGACTTAGCTACAATGAGCAGTTCTTC. Residues: CASSLDGLSYNEQFF. Supplemented by reference TRBV5-1 and TRBJ2-1, the full variable domain reads KAGVTQTPRYLIKTRGQQVTLSCSPISGHRSVSWYQQTPGQGLQFLFEYFSETQRNKGNFPGRFSGRQFSNSRSEMNVSTLELGDSALYLCASSLDGLSYNEQFFGPGTRLTVL.

The J gene is TRBJ2-1, the V gene TRBV11-3; D is ambiguous. Germline loops: CDR1 SGHNT, CDR2 YENEEA. V lost 1 base, J lost 8 bases, and 6 bases lay in between. This CDR3 is 12 amino acids long. CDR3 sequence: CASSLGEDEQFF. DNA for the CDR3: TGTGCCAGCAGCTTAGGCGAGGATGAGCAGTTCTTC. Full variable domain (remainder filled in from reference TRBV11-3 and TRBJ2-1): EAGVVQSPRYKIIEKKQPVAFWCNPISGHNTLYWYLQNLGQGPELLIRYENEEAVDDSQLPKDRFSAERLKGVDSTLKIQPAELGDSAVYLCASSLGEDEQFFGPGTRLTVL.

The chain employs TRBV30 and TRBJ2-2; no clear D gene. Trimming shortened V by 0 bases and J by 4 bases, and 9 bases separated the two germline ends. This CDR3 contains 14 residues. The germline V gene encodes CDR1 GTSNPN and CDR2 SVGIG (reference sequence). The CDR3 DNA sequence: TGTGCCTGGAGTGTAGGTCCGTCCACCGGGGAGCTGTTTTTT. Translated, it gives CAWSVGPSTGELFF.

The V and J genes are TRBV11-1 and TRBJ1-3; D may be TRBD1 (6 bases). Germline V gives CDR1 SGHAT, CDR2 FQDESV (reference sequence). This CDR3 contains 14 residues. Deletions cut 4 bases from V and 1 base from J, with 8 bases between. The CDR3 reads CASSSTGSGNTIYF. The CDR3 DNA is TGTGCCAGCAGCTCAACAGGGTCTGGAAACACCATATATTTT.

The chain employs TRBV5-1 and TRBJ2-1; no clear D. The CDR3 length is 16 residues. Trimming shortened V by 0 bases and J by 0 bases, and 10 bases separated the two germline ends. Germline loops: CDR1 SGHRS, CDR2 YFSETQ. This CDR3 is CASSLAGVSSYNEQFF. The CDR3, as DNA: TGCGCCAGCAGCTTGGCTGGGGTTAGCTCCTACAATGAGCAGTTCTTC.

The V gene is TRBV6-5, the J gene TRBJ1-2; TRBD1 aligns across 8 bases. The CDR3 extends over 13 amino acids. Germline V CDR1 and CDR2: MNHEY, SVGAGI. V gave up 5 bases and J gave up 2 bases; unmatched junction bases: 1. As DNA, the CDR3 is TGTGCCAGCAGTCGGACAGGGAACTATGGCTACACCTTC. This encodes CASSRTGNYGYTF.

The V and J genes are TRBV19 and TRBJ1-2; TRBD1 agrees at 7 bases. This CDR3 has 13 amino acids. V was clipped by 7 bases and J by 2 bases; unmatched bases: 4. Germline V gene lookup returns CDR1 LNHDA and CDR2 SQIVND (reference sequence). The CDR3 reads CASTMTGNYGYTF. The CDR3 DNA reads TGTGCCAGTACCATGACAGGGAACTATGGCTACACCTTC.

This clone was seen a single time. The rearrangement links TRBV18 to TRBJ2-1, with D tentatively TRBD2 (5 bases). The CDR3 covers 15 residues. Germline values: CDR1 KGHSH, CDR2 LQKENI. Trimming cost V 1 base and J 9 bases, with 16 bases left between them. The CDR3 DNA follows: TGTGCCAGCTCACCACTGCCTAGCAGTCCAGCTGAGCAGTTCTTC. It encodes CASSPLPSSPAEQFF.

A single count supports this clone. The chain joins TRBV18 to TRBJ2-2, with unresolved D. Germline CDR1 and CDR2: KGHSH and LQKENI. The V end lost 3 bases, the J end lost 1 base, and 9 bases lay between the germline ends. This CDR3 comprises 15 residues. The CDR3 loop reads CASSPVPMNTGELFF. In DNA, the CDR3 is TGTGCCAGCTCACCGGTGCCGATGAACACCGGGGAGCTGTTTTTT.

V usage is TRBV2 and J usage is TRBJ2-1; TRBD1 matches 10 bases. Germline CDR1 SNHLY, CDR2 FYNNEI. With 5 bases clipped from V and 0 bases from J, the junction kept 1 base outside the gene matches. CDR3 length: 15 residues. The CDR3: CASSRDRGSYNEQFF. CDR3 bases: TGTGCCAGCAGTAGGGACAGGGGCTCCTACAATGAGCAGTTCTTC.

The V and J genes are TRBV11-3 and TRBJ2-7; no firm D call. Germline V gene data show CDR1 as SGHNT and CDR2 as YENEEA. This CDR3 spans 13 amino acids. Trimming cost V 2 bases and J 4 bases, with 9 bases left between them. CDR3 bases: TGTGCCAGCAGCTTAACCCTAAAATACGAGCAGTACTTC. The encoded protein is CASSLTLKYEQYF.

This clone has a handful of counts. J is TRBJ1-1 and V is TRBV5-1; 7 bases are shared with TRBD1. V dropped 0 bases and J dropped 7; count of bases not matched to a gene: 3. CDR3 length equals 13 residues. CDR1 is SGHRS, CDR2 YFSETQ, per germline. Written as DNA, the CDR3 is TGCGCCAGCAGCTTGGAGGGGGCCGGTGAAGCTTTCTTT. Its translation: CASSLEGAGEAFF.

This chain connects TRBV11-2 to TRBJ2-2; 7 nucleotides line up with TRBD2. Germline V gene data show CDR1 as SGHAT and CDR2 as FQNNGV. This CDR3 has 14 amino acids. With V trimmed by 2 bases and J by 6 bases, 3 bases remained unmatched. The CDR3 bases are TGTGCCAGCAGCTTACGGCGGGGGTCCGGGGAGCTGTTTTTT. This encodes CASSLRRGSGELFF. Drawing the rest from reference TRBV11-2 and TRBJ2-2, the complete variable domain is EAGVAQSPRYKIIEKRQSVAFWCNPISGHATLYWYQQILGQGPKLLIQFQNNGVVDDSQLPKDRFSAERLKGVDSTLKIQPAKLEDSAVYLCASSLRRGSGELFFGEGSRLTVL.

V gene TRBV2 combines with J gene TRBJ1-6; the D gene is possibly TRBD1 (6 bases). The CDR3 covers 17 residues. Germline CDR1 SNHLY, CDR2 FYNNEI. The germline V and J ends were trimmed by 6 bases and 4 bases, with 19 bases remaining between them. The CDR3 sequence is CASRAMGGALYNSPLHF. CDR3 sequence (DNA): TGTGCCAGCAGAGCTATGGGGGGGGCGCTGTATAATTCACCCCTCCACTTT.

This clone was picked up a small number of times. This chain connects TRBV2 to TRBJ2-2; 10 nucleotides match TRBD2. The length of the CDR3 is 15 residues. Germline V gene sequence: CDR1 SNHLY, CDR2 FYNNEI. V was clipped by 6 bases and J by 4 bases; unmatched bases: 5. The CDR3 DNA is TGTGCCAGCAGAGAACTAGCGGGGTTCACCGGGGAGCTGTTTTTT. Its translation: CASRELAGFTGELFF.

This clone was found once. The junction departs from the called germline gene at one end, perhaps through a read error. The V and J genes are TRBV18 and TRBJ1-3, with D unclear. This CDR3 comprises 14 residues. Germline-derived CDR1 and CDR2 are KGHSH and LQKENI. The CDR3 loop is CASSPWGSGNTIYF. The CDR3 DNA reads TGTGCCAGTTCACCATGGGGCTCTGGAAACACCATATATTTT. The variable domain in full, with the rest retrieved from reference TRBV18 and TRBJ1-3, is NAGVMQNPRHLVRRRGQEARLRCSPMKGHSHVYWYRQLPEEGLKFMVYLQKENIIDESGMPKERFSAEFPKEGPSILRIQQVVRGDSAAYFCASSPWGSGNTIYFGEGSWLTVV.

This rearrangement joins TRBV5-1 to TRBJ2-2, with D perhaps given as TRBD1 or TRBD2 (6 bases each). V was trimmed by 0 bases and J by 2 bases, leaving 8 bases between them. The CDR3 consists of 15 residues. Looked up from germline, CDR1 is SGHRS and CDR2 is YFSETQ. CDR3 DNA sequence: TGCGCCAGCAGCTTGGCCGGGGGCAACACCGGGGAGCTGTTTTTT. This translates into CASSLAGGNTGELFF.

This chain connects TRBV6-6 to TRBJ2-2; a possible D gene is TRBD2 (6 bases). The CDR3 is 15 amino acids. Looked up from germline, CDR1 is MNHNY and CDR2 is SVGAGI (reference sequence). Deletions cut 4 bases from V and 2 bases from J, with 11 bases between. DNA for the CDR3: TGTGCCAGCAGTTTCATAGCGGTTAACACCGGGGAGCTGTTTTTT. Translated, it gives CASSFIAVNTGELFF.

This clone was detected a few times. The genes are TRBV19 and TRBJ1-2; the match to TRBD1 covers 7 bases. Unmatched junction bases numbered 7, after V lost 5 bases and J lost 4 bases. Germline V gene lookup returns CDR1 LNHDA and CDR2 SQIVND (reference sequence). The CDR3 covers 14 residues. DNA of the CDR3: TGTGCCAGTAGTCGGGACAGTTTGGTCTATGGCTACACCTTC. It encodes CASSRDSLVYGYTF.

V gene TRBV10-3 combines with J gene TRBJ2-7; D uncertain. The CDR3 length is 12 residues. With 6 bases removed from V and 0 bases from J, the gap between germline ends came to 6 bases. Germline lookup yields CDR1 ENHRY and CDR2 SYGVKD. The CDR3 DNA sequence: TGTGCCATCAGCCTTACCTCCTACGAGCAGTACTTC. It codes for CAISLTSYEQYF.

The sample holds one count of this clone. This rearrangement joins TRBV7-3 to TRBJ1-1, with 7 bases identical to TRBD1. With V trimmed by 4 bases and J by 0 bases, 5 bases remained unmatched. This CDR3 region has 15 residues. The V gene's germline CDR1 is SGHTA and CDR2 FQGTGA. In DNA form, the CDR3 reads TGTGCCAGCAGCTCACAGGGGACCCTGAACACTGAAGCTTTCTTT. Encoded protein: CASSSQGTLNTEAFF.

The chain employs TRBV2 and TRBJ2-7, with a possible D match to TRBD2 (6 bases). Trimming took 7 bases from V and 3 from J, leaving 13 bases between them. There are 13 residues in the CDR3. Looked up from germline, CDR1 is SNHLY and CDR2 is FYNNEI. The CDR3 is CASTAGTYYEQYF. The CDR3 DNA reads as TGTGCCAGCACCGCAGGGACTTACTACGAGCAGTACTTC. The full variable domain, rest sourced from reference TRBV2 and TRBJ2-7, is EPEVTQTPSHQVTQMGQEVILRCVPISNHLYFYWYRQILGQKVEFLVSFYNNEISEKSEIFDDQFSVERPDGSNFTLKIRSTKLEDSAMYFCASTAGTYYEQYFGPGTRLTVT.

A few counts support this clone. The chain carries TRBV5-1 and TRBJ1-1, with 7 bases that match TRBD1. The trim removed 5 bases at V and 5 bases at J, leaving 6 bases unmatched. CDR1 SGHRS and CDR2 YFSETQ come from the germline V gene. This CDR3 spans 13 amino acids. In DNA, the CDR3 is TGCGCCAGCAGGCCTACAGGGGATACTGAAGCTTTCTTT. Residues: CASRPTGDTEAFF.

The chain carries TRBV7-9 and TRBJ2-1; D is uncertain. V dropped 5 bases and J dropped 9 bases, with 17 bases sitting between them. The CDR3 has 14 residues. Germline-derived CDR1 and CDR2 are SEHNR and FQNEAQ (reference sequence). CDR3 in DNA: TGTGCCAGCAGCCCGCACCCCCTAGGAAGTGAGCAGTTCTTC. As protein: CASSPHPLGSEQFF.